This record covers a single TCR beta chain. The germline gives CDR1 SGHAT, CDR2 FQNNGV. The CDR3 has 13 residues. V lost 2 bases and J 7 bases, leaving 11 bases between the germline ends. The sample comes from a study of T cell changes during pregnancy in multiple sclerosis. Sequenced by immunoSEQ multiplex PCR; TCRdb stores in-frame clones only, minus some. The sample has tens of thousands of clones, over 85% seen once. The chain combines TRBV11-2 with TRBJ1-2; a possible D gene is TRBD1 (6 bases). The receptor was derived from a female donor with multiple sclerosis, enrolled in a pregnancy study. Sequencing was performed on peripheral blood, taken in the first trimester of pregnancy. The CDR3 nucleotides read TGTGCCAGCAGCTTATTCACAGGGCGTGGCTACACCTTC. Its protein is CASSLFTGRGYTF.